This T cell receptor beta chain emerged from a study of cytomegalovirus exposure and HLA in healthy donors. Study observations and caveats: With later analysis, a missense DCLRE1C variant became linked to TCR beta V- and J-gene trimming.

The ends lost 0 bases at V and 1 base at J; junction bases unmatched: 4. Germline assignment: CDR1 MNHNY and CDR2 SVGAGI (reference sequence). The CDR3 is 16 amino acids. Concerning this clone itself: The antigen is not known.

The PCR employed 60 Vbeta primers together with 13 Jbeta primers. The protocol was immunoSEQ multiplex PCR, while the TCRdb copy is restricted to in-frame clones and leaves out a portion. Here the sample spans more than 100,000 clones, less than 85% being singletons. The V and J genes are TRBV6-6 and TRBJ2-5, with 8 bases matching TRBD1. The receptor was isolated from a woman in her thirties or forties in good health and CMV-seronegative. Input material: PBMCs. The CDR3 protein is CASSYSTGAPQETQYF. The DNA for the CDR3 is TGTGCCAGCAGTTACTCGACAGGGGCCCCCCAAGAGACCCAGTACTTC.